The 25 T cell receptor beta chains below all came from one sample that was sequenced in a study of blood T cells in healthy people across ages. The use of a sample-barcoded 5' primer and a J-beta primer mix characterized a second PCR of about 7 to 12 cycles. TCRdb itself ran the 5' RACE reads through MiXCR, one entry per CDR3 protein. The sample includes about 1.8 million distinct CDR3 sequences, roughly 50% of them seen just once. Sequencing was carried out using blood. Receptors were obtained from a woman aged 40 to 55 in good health.

The chain employs TRBV7-6 and TRBJ1-2; no clear D gene. Per germline, CDR1 SGHVS and CDR2 FNYEAQ. V was pared by 1 base and J by 6 bases, with 15 bases between. This CDR3 has 15 residues. DNA of the CDR3: TGTGCCAGCAGCTTAGGGGCAGGAATGAAGGATGGCTACACCTTC. Translating gives CASSLGAGMKDGYTF.

This clonotype has only a few counts. The chain has TRBV20-1 and TRBJ2-5, with a weak D call TRBD2 (5 bases). This CDR3 contains 16 residues. Trimming took 3 bases from V and 3 from J, leaving 20 bases between them. Per the germline V gene, CDR1 is DFQATT and CDR2 is SNEGSKA (reference sequence). The CDR3 sequence: CSARKAGSSIEETQYF. The CDR3 nucleotides read TGCAGTGCTAGGAAGGCGGGCAGCTCTATAGAAGAGACCCAGTACTTC.

The J gene is TRBJ1-2, the V gene TRBV7-2; TRBD1 agrees at 10 bases. V dropped 5 bases and J dropped 5; count of bases not matched to a gene: 8. CDR1 is SGHTA, CDR2 FQGNSA, per germline. The CDR3 totals 15 residues. The CDR3 DNA reads TGTGCCAGCAGCCTTGGACAGGGGGTGTTTTATGGCTACACCTTC. It yields the protein CASSLGQGVFYGYTF.

The rearrangement links TRBV5-1 to TRBJ1-1; 8 bases line up with TRBD1. The CDR3 runs to 16 residues. V was clipped by 0 bases and J by 4 bases; unmatched bases: 8. Germline lookup yields CDR1 SGHRS and CDR2 YFSETQ. In nucleotides, the CDR3 is TGCGCCAGCAGCTTGGGTCCAGGGGGCAAGGGCACTGAAGCTTTCTTT. It codes for CASSLGPGGKGTEAFF.

The genes are TRBV28 and TRBJ2-5; 12 nucleotides match TRBD2. The trim removed 4 bases at V and 5 bases at J, leaving 5 bases unmatched. The CDR3 totals 15 residues. From germline, CDR1 is MDHEN and CDR2 SYDVKM. The chain's CDR3 is CASSSASGGEETQYF. The CDR3 DNA is TGTGCCAGCAGTTCGGCTAGCGGGGGGGAGGAGACCCAGTACTTC. The whole variable domain, filled in from reference TRBV28 and TRBJ2-5, reads DVKVTQSSRYLVKRTGEKVFLECVQDMDHENMFWYRQDPGLGLRLIYFSYDVKMKEKGDIPEGYSVSREKKERFSLILESASTNQTSMYLCASSSASGGEETQYFGPGTRLLVL.

This clonotype was seen only a few times. The chain uses TRBV29-1 and TRBJ2-5; 7 bases are shared with TRBD1. The CDR3 is made up of 14 amino acids. The V gene's germline CDR1 is SQVTM and CDR2 ANQGSEA. J lost 0 bases, V lost 6 bases, and 7 bases had no gene match. CDR3 residues: CSVLIQGHQETQYF. The CDR3 DNA reads TGCAGCGTCCTTATACAGGGGCACCAAGAGACCCAGTACTTC.

This clonotype was observed a handful of times. As DNA, the CDR3 is TGTGCCAGCAGCGCAGAGACAGGTTCCTACGAGCAGTACTTC. It encodes CASSAETGSYEQYF. This chain links TRBV9 with TRBJ2-7; TRBD1 is a possible D gene (6 bases). The germline CDR1 and CDR2 sequences are SGDLS and YYNGEE. The CDR3 length is 14 residues. Trimming pared 3 bases from V and 1 base from J, leaving 11 bases between.

The chain links TRBV12-3 or TRBV12-4 to TRBJ2-5; D unclear. Gene TRBJ2-7 matches the end of the DNA better, so the J call may be wrong. The CDR3 runs 14 residues. The CDR3 reads CASSQAWVGREQYF. The CDR3 nucleotides are TGTGCCAGCAGCCAAGCTTGGGTTGGCCGCGAGCAGTACTTC.

This clonotype has just a few counts. This chain connects TRBV4-1 to TRBJ2-1; 10 nucleotides line up with TRBD1. The J call may be in error: the DNA end matches TRBJ2-7 better. The CDR3 extends over 17 amino acids. Germline V CDR1 and CDR2: MGHRA, YSYEKL. The DNA of the CDR3 is TGCGCCAGCAGCCAAGAGGGGACAGGGGTTTTAGACAATGAGCAGTACTTC. Translated: CASSQEGTGVLDNEQYF.

Regarding this clonotype: A much more abundant neighbour one base away suggests this may be a read error. The rearrangement joins TRBV28 to TRBJ2-7, with a tentative D call TRBD2 (6 bases). The V gene's germline CDR1 is MDHEN and CDR2 SYDVKM. V lost 5 bases to trimming and J lost 5 bases, with 19 bases between them. The CDR3 extends over 15 amino acids. The CDR3 loop is CASSPGGGESDEQYF. DNA of the CDR3: TGTGCCAGCAGTCCTGGCGGAGGGGAGAGTGACGAGCAGTACTTC. Full variable domain (missing parts from reference TRBV28 and TRBJ2-7): DVKVTQSSRYLVKRTGEKVFLECVQDMDHENMFWYRQDPGLGLRLIYFSYDVKMKEKGDIPEGYSVSREKKERFSLILESASTNQTSMYLCASSPGGGESDEQYFGPGTRLTVT.

This sequence joins TRBV6-5 and TRBJ2-7; 9 bases are shared with TRBD1. The CDR3 extends over 15 amino acids. V lost 6 bases to trimming and J lost 4 bases; unmatched junction nucleotides: 10. Germline CDR1 MNHEY, CDR2 SVGAGI. CDR3 in amino acids: CASRTAPGQGYEQYF. For the CDR3, the DNA is TGTGCCAGCAGGACGGCCCCGGGACAGGGTTACGAGCAGTACTTC.

In this sample, this clonotype turned up once. The chain couples TRBV12-3 or TRBV12-4 to TRBJ1-1; 9 bases agree with TRBD1. The V gene end was trimmed by 6 bases and the J gene end by 5 bases; junction bases not matched to a gene: 10. This CDR3 is 15 amino acids long. This CDR3 is CASSPARTGETEAFF. CDR3 DNA sequence: TGTGCCAGCAGCCCCGCTAGGACAGGGGAGACTGAAGCTTTCTTT.

This rearrangement joins TRBV7-2 to TRBJ2-3; TRBD2 aligns across 11 bases. The germline CDR1 and CDR2 sequences are SGHTA and FQGNSA. The CDR3 extends over 17 amino acids. The J segment lost 1 base and the V segment lost 5 bases, leaving 8 bases of the junction unmatched. The CDR3 region is CASSASLAGAGTDTQYF. The CDR3 DNA reads as TGTGCCAGCAGCGCCTCACTAGCGGGGGCGGGCACAGATACGCAGTATTTT. The whole variable domain, remainder taken from reference TRBV7-2 and TRBJ2-3, is GAGVSQSPSNKVTEKGKDVELRCDPISGHTALYWYRQSLGQGLEFLIYFQGNSAPDKSGLPSDRFSAERTGGSVSTLTIQRTQQEDSAVYLCASSASLAGAGTDTQYFGPGTRLTVL.

The rearrangement joins TRBV5-1 to TRBJ1-2; TRBD1 matches at 7 bases. The CDR3 spans 14 residues. The germline V gene encodes CDR1 SGHRS and CDR2 YFSETQ. Germline trimming cut 4 bases from V and 6 bases from J; bases unmatched to any gene: 9. CDR3 sequence (DNA): TGCGCCAGCAGCACGGTGGTAGGGGGCGATGGCTACACCTTC. Protein sequence: CASSTVVGGDGYTF.

This clonotype came up a few times. The CDR3 sequence is CASTTRGLHNEQFF. The CDR3 DNA reads TGTGCCAGCACGACGAGAGGTCTTCACAATGAGCAGTTCTTC. The chain combines TRBV12-3 or TRBV12-4 with TRBJ2-1; the D is unclear. The CDR3 has 14 amino acids. Between the trimmed V and J ends, which lost 7 bases and 5 bases, there was a span of 15 bases.

The V call is TRBV20-1, the J call TRBJ1-5, with a tentative D call TRBD1 (6 bases). The CDR3 runs to 14 residues. Trimming left V 5 bases short and J 4 bases short, with 15 bases between. Germline CDR1 DFQATT, CDR2 SNEGSKA (reference sequence). Here the CDR3 DNA reads TGCAGTGCTTCCCGCGGGACACCAAATCAGCCCCAGCATTTT. Amino acids: CSASRGTPNQPQHF.

This clonotype was counted a few times. The V call is TRBV20-1, the J call TRBJ2-5; D gene unclear. V was trimmed by 1 base and J by 5 bases, leaving 14 bases between them. Per the germline V gene, CDR1 is DFQATT and CDR2 is SNEGSKA (reference sequence). The length of the CDR3 is 14 residues. CDR3 coding DNA: TGCAGTGCTAGAGTGAACCTTGGGTGGGAGACCCAGTACTTC. Translated: CSARVNLGWETQYF.

This clonotype has ten or more counts. The chain is built from TRBV27 and TRBJ2-5; D is unclear. Germline V gene data show CDR1 as MNHEY and CDR2 as SMNVEV (reference sequence). This CDR3 has 13 residues. V was clipped by 1 base and J by 4 bases, with 7 bases between them. The CDR3 spells CASSLLSGETQYF. For the CDR3, the DNA is TGTGCCAGCAGTTTATTATCGGGAGAGACCCAGTACTTC.

The chain couples TRBV7-2 to TRBJ1-4, with 9 bases aligning to TRBD1. The J segment lost 10 bases and the V segment lost 4 bases, leaving 7 bases of the junction unmatched. The CDR3 has 14 residues. CDR1 is SGHTA and CDR2 is FQGNSA in the germline V gene. The CDR3 DNA reads TGTGCCAGCAGCTCCAACAGGGGGCAGGGAAAACTGTTTTTT. It specifies CASSSNRGQGKLFF.

This clonotype was found many times. The V call is TRBV29-1, the J call TRBJ2-5, with D unclear. CDR3 length equals 12 residues. With 3 bases removed from V and 3 bases from J, the gap between germline ends came to 8 bases. From germline, CDR1 is SQVTM and CDR2 ANQGSEA. CDR3 amino acids: CSVELVKETQYF. The CDR3, as DNA: TGCAGCGTTGAGTTGGTAAAAGAGACCCAGTACTTC. The full variable domain, completed using reference TRBV29-1 and TRBJ2-5, is SAVISQKPSRDICQRGTSLTIQCQVDSQVTMMFWYRQQPGQSLTLIATANQGSEATYESGFVIDKFPISRPNLTFSTLTVSNMSPEDSSIYLCSVELVKETQYFGPGTRLLVL.

The rearrangement uses TRBV6-5 and TRBJ1-1, with D hard to call. The V end was cut by 5 bases, the J end by 1 base, with 5 bases between. CDR1 is MNHEY, CDR2 SVGAGI, per germline. The CDR3 is made up of 12 amino acids. The CDR3 loop reads CASSRANTEAFF. The DNA for the CDR3 is TGTGCCAGCAGTCGGGCGAACACTGAAGCTTTCTTT.

The rearrangement joins TRBV28 to TRBJ2-5; either TRBD1 or TRBD2 may fit D (6 bases each). V was clipped by 6 bases and J by 2 bases, with 19 bases between them. The germline V gene encodes CDR1 MDHEN and CDR2 SYDVKM. The CDR3 spans 16 residues. The CDR3 DNA reads TGTGCCAGCAGCGAAGGGGGGCAGGTGCTACAAGAGACCCAGTACTTC. The encoded protein is CASSEGGQVLQETQYF.

This clonotype was seen a handful of times. The chain employs TRBV28 and TRBJ1-1; D possibly corresponds to TRBD1 (6 bases). The V and J ends lost 6 bases and 0 bases respectively, with 11 bases between them. Germline-derived CDR1 and CDR2 are MDHEN and SYDVKM. The CDR3 runs to 14 residues. This CDR3 is CASRENRVNTEAFF. CDR3 sequence (DNA): TGTGCCAGCAGGGAAAACAGGGTGAACACTGAAGCTTTCTTT. The full variable domain, its missing parts supplied by reference TRBV28 and TRBJ1-1, is DVKVTQSSRYLVKRTGEKVFLECVQDMDHENMFWYRQDPGLGLRLIYFSYDVKMKEKGDIPEGYSVSREKKERFSLILESASTNQTSMYLCASRENRVNTEAFFGQGTRLTVV.

The sample holds a few counts of this clonotype. The chain joins TRBV5-1 to TRBJ2-1; D call uncertain. The CDR3 has 13 residues. The germline V gene encodes CDR1 SGHRS and CDR2 YFSETQ. V lost 2 bases to trimming and J lost 6 bases, with 9 bases between them. The CDR3 DNA reads TGCGCCAGCAGCTTTCAGACTGTCAATGAGCAGTTCTTC. It codes for CASSFQTVNEQFF. Full variable domain (remainder filled in from reference TRBV5-1 and TRBJ2-1): KAGVTQTPRYLIKTRGQQVTLSCSPISGHRSVSWYQQTPGQGLQFLFEYFSETQRNKGNFPGRFSGRQFSNSRSEMNVSTLELGDSALYLCASSFQTVNEQFFGPGTRLTVL.

The chain links TRBV2 to TRBJ2-5, with 10 bases aligning to TRBD2. Germline V gives CDR1 SNHLY, CDR2 FYNNEI. Trimming at V came to 6 bases and at J to 5 bases, leaving 18 bases not matched to a gene. The length of the CDR3 is 18 residues. The CDR3 DNA sequence: TGTGCCAGCAGCAGCGCTAGACTAGCGGGTGCCTCCCGGGAGACCCAGTACTTC. This sequence encodes CASSSARLAGASRETQYF.